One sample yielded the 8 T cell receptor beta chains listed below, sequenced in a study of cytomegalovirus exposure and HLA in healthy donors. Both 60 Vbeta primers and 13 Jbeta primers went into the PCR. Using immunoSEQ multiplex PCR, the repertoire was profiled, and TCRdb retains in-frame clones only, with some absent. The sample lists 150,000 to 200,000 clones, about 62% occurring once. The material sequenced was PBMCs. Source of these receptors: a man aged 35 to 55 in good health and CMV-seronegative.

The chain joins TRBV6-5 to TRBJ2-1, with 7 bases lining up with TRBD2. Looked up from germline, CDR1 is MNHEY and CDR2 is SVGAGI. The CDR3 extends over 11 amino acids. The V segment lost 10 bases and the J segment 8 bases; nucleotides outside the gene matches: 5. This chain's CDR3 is CANLAAYEQFF. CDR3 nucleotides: TGTGCCAATCTAGCGGCCTATGAGCAGTTCTTC.

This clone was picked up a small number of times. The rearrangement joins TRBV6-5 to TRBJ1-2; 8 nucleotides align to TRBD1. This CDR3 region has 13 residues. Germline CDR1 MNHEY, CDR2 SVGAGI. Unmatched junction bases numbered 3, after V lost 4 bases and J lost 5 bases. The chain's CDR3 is CASSSRGPYGYTF. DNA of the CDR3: TGTGCCAGCAGTTCCAGGGGGCCGTATGGCTACACCTTC.

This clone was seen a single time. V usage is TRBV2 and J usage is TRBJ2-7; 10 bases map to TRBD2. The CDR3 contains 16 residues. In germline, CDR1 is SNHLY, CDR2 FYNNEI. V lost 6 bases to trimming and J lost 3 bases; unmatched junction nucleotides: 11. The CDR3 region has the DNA TGTGCCAGCAGACCTACAGCTAGCGGGAGTGTCTACGAGCAGTACTTC. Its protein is CASRPTASGSVYEQYF.

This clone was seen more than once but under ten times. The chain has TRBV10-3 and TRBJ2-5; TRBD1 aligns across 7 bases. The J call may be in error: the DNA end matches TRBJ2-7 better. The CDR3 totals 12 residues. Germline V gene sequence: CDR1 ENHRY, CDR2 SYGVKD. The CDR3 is CAIREQGNEQYF. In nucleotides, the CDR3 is TGTGCCATCAGAGAACAGGGGAACGAGCAGTACTTC.

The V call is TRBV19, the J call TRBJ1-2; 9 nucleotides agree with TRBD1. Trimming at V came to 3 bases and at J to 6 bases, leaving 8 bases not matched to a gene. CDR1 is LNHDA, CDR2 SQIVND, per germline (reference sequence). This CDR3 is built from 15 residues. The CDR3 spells CASSIWDRDEDGYTF. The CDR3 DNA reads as TGTGCCAGTAGTATTTGGGACAGGGATGAGGATGGCTACACCTTC.

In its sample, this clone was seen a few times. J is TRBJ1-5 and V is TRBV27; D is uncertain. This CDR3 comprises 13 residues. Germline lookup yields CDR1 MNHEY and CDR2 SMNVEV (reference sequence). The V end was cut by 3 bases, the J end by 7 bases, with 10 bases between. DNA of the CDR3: TGTGCCAGCAGTTTCGAAAGTCAGCAGCCCCAGCATTTT. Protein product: CASSFESQQPQHF.

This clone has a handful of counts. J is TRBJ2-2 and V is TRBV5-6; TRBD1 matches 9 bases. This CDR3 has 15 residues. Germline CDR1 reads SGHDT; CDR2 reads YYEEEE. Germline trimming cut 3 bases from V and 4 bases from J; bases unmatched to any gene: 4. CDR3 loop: CASSSGTGFTGELFF. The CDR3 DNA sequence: TGTGCCAGCAGCTCCGGGACAGGGTTCACCGGGGAGCTGTTTTTT.

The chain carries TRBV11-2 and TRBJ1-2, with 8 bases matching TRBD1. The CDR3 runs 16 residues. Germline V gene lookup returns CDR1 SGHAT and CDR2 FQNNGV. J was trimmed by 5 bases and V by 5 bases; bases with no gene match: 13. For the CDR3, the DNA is TGTGCCAGCAGCCCAATAAACCGGGACAGGAGTTATGGCTACACCTTC. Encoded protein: CASSPINRDRSYGYTF.